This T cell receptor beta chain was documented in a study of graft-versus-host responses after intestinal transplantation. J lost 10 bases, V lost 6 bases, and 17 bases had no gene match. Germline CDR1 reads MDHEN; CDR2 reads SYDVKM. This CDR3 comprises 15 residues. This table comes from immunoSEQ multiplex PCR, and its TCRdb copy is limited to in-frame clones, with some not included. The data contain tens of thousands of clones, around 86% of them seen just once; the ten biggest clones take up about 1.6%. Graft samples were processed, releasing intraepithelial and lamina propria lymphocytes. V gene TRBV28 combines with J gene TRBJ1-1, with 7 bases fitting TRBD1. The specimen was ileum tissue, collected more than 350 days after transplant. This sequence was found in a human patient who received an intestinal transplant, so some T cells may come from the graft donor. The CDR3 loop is CASSLQPQGQGGAFF. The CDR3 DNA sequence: TGTGCCAGCAGCTTACAACCACAGGGGCAAGGGGGAGCTTTCTTT.